One and the same sample provided the 6 T cell receptor beta chains below, sequenced in a study of blood T cell repertoires in COVID-19. Only in-frame clones appear in the TCRdb table, and some are missing; sequencing was by immunoSEQ multiplex PCR. Here the sample spans about 190,000 clones, less than 85% being singletons. The sequencing sample was made of peripheral blood. These receptors were obtained from a woman between 45 and 60 years old with acute or convalescent COVID-19.

This chain uses TRBV6-2 or TRBV6-3 with TRBJ2-5; 11 nucleotides match TRBD1. Germline V gives CDR1 MNHEY, CDR2 SVGEGT. The junction had 10 bases not matched to a gene; V was cut back by 2 bases and J by 5 bases. This CDR3 has 17 amino acids. Here the CDR3 reads CASSYGILGQGAETQYF. CDR3 nucleotide sequence: TGTGCCAGCAGTTACGGAATACTTGGACAGGGGGCCGAGACCCAGTACTTC.

The chain recombines TRBV6-2 or TRBV6-3 with TRBJ2-7; TRBD1 matches at 7 bases. CDR3 length: 16 residues. Germline CDR1 is MNHEY and CDR2 is SVGEGT. V shed 5 bases and J 6 bases; nucleotides not matched to a gene: 16. CDR3 DNA: TGTGCCAGCAGTCCCCAGGACAGGTCGGTTTTGGGCGAGCAGTACTTC. It specifies CASSPQDRSVLGEQYF.

The rearrangement joins TRBV3-1 (or the pseudogene TRBV3-2) to TRBJ1-2, with D maybe TRBD1 (6 bases). Germline V gene sequence: CDR1 LGHDT, CDR2 YNNKEL (reference sequence). V dropped 3 bases and J dropped 0 bases, with 11 bases sitting between them. The CDR3 is 15 amino acids. CDR3 region: CASSQVDRTNYGYTF. CDR3 DNA sequence: TGTGCCAGCAGCCAGGTCGACAGGACTAACTATGGCTACACCTTC.

CDR3 coding DNA: TGCGCCAGCAGCTTAGTTCCGGGACAGGGGGGCGAGCAGTACTTC. It yields the protein CASSLVPGQGGEQYF. The J gene is TRBJ2-7, the V gene TRBV5-1; 11 bases fit TRBD1. Trimming removed 2 bases from V and 6 bases from J; junction bases left unmatched: 7. Germline lookup yields CDR1 SGHRS and CDR2 YFSETQ. The CDR3 is 15 amino acids.

This clone has only one observation. V and J are TRBV14 and TRBJ2-7; no clear D gene. CDR1 SGHDN and CDR2 FVKESK come from the germline V gene. The CDR3 has 13 residues. V was clipped by 4 bases and J by 4 bases, with 11 bases between them. The CDR3 nucleotides read TGTGCCAGCAGCCGAAACTACGGGTACGAGCAGTACTTC. Translating it yields CASSRNYGYEQYF.

This clone has only a few counts. This sequence joins TRBV7-8 and TRBJ2-7; TRBD2 matches at 13 bases. The V gene end was trimmed by 1 base and the J gene end by 6 bases; junction bases not matched to a gene: 9. The CDR3 contains 17 residues. CDR1 is SGHVS and CDR2 is FQNEAQ in the germline V gene. CDR3: CASSLGLAGGRPGEQYF. CDR3 nucleotides: TGTGCCAGCAGCTTAGGACTAGCGGGGGGCCGCCCGGGCGAGCAGTACTTC.